The present T cell receptor (beta chain) was sequenced within a study of OX40 agonist ivuxolimab in advanced cancers. Study at large: Patients were infused with ivuxolimab every 2 weeks at 0.01 to 10 mg/kg. Findings of the study overall: CD4+ and CD8+ blood T cells expanded clonally by week 6 at 0.1 to 3.0 mg/kg. In general, CD8+ T cells held more expanded clones than CD4+ did, on average.

On this clone: Antigen specificity is unknown.

Trimming took off 5 bases at V and 0 bases at J, with 17 bases between the two ends. The CDR3 consists of 16 residues. Germline V gene lookup returns CDR1 SGHAT and CDR2 FQNNGV. The data were produced by immunoSEQ multiplex PCR, yet TCRdb's version contains in-frame clones alone and is incomplete. This repertoire shows tens of thousands of clones, about four fifths found once; its top ten account for roughly 20%. The specimen was CD4+ or CD8+ T cells sorted from blood, collected in a trial of the OX40 agonist ivuxolimab. This clonotype was obtained from an adult with an advanced solid tumor such as melanoma, head and neck, liver or kidney cancer. The rearrangement links TRBV11-2 to TRBJ2-7; D possibly corresponds to TRBD1 (5 bases). CDR3 in DNA: TGTGCCAGCAGCCAATTTTATCAGGGCTACTCCTACGAGCAGTACTTC. This sequence encodes CASSQFYQGYSYEQYF. Complete variable domain (other parts from reference TRBV11-2 and TRBJ2-7): EAGVAQSPRYKIIEKRQSVAFWCNPISGHATLYWYQQILGQGPKLLIQFQNNGVVDDSQLPKDRFSAERLKGVDSTLKIQPAKLEDSAVYLCASSQFYQGYSYEQYFGPGTRLTVT.